This T cell receptor beta chain was sequenced for a study of regulatory T cells in long-lasting Graves disease. Findings and caveats of the study: Results may be inaccurate due to the small sample size.

V lost 0 bases to trimming and J lost 7 bases, with 16 bases between them. The CDR3 is 16 residues long. This clonotype was observed many times. Its antigen is still unknown. Time point of the sample: newly diagnosed GD, antithyroid drugs for less than 3 months. Construction of the TCR library relied on RNA isolated from PBMCs. TCR beta libraries were built with iRepertoire HTBI primers and Arm-PCR of CDR3 regions. MiXCR was run by TCRdb on the multiplex PCR reads, yielding one entry per CDR3 protein. The top ten clones hold over 15% of a sample with about 470,000 distinct CDR3 sequences, under 15% of them seen once. The same data also contributed to another study, on T cells in Graves' hyperthyroidism and ophthalmopathy. That paper notes: Initially, a first-round RT-PCR of the TCR CDR3 employed the HTBI primer set. Also found in blood were most expanded thyroid clonotypes above 0.001.

The source of this sequence is a woman aged 25 to 39 with Graves disease. Here the sequenced sample was peripheral blood mononuclear cells (PBMCs), taken at new diagnosis, from a patient treated with antithyroid drugs. The chain employs TRBV12-3 or TRBV12-4 and TRBJ1-3; no definite D call. The CDR3 protein is CASSLAHQAIRNTIYF. In nucleotides, the CDR3 is TGTGCCAGCAGTTTAGCCCATCAGGCCATTAGGAACACCATATATTTT.